Given below is one T cell receptor beta chain in context. The sample comes from a study of beta chain features in type 1 diabetes. CDR1 SGHRS and CDR2 YFSETQ come from the germline V gene. The CDR3 has 17 amino acids. J lost 1 base, V lost 4 bases, and 9 bases had no gene match. Of the isolated RNA, all was reverse transcribed, and so the sequenced material was expressed TCRB transcripts. Measured with immunoSEQ multiplex PCR; TCRdb has only the in-frame clones, and not every one. The data contain 130,000 to 150,000 clones, 9% to 9.5% of them singletons. What was sequenced was central memory CD4+ T cells from blood. V usage is TRBV5-1 and J usage is TRBJ2-2; 8 bases map to TRBD1. This receptor was identified in a man aged 18 to 35 in good health. The CDR3 DNA follows: TGCGCCAGCAGCGAAACTGGACAGGGAAAGAACACCGGGGAGCTGTTTTTT. Translated: CASSETGQGKNTGELFF.